This entry is about one T cell receptor beta chain. Which antigen it targets is not known. Relative to the germline gene, one junction end is altered; a read error may explain this. Starting from 500 to 650 ng total RNA, TCRbeta-specific cDNA was produced by reverse transcription with a constant-region primer and ProtoScript II reverse transcriptase. Construction of the TCRbeta libraries relied on three nested rounds of multiplex PCR, following a slightly modified ARM-PCR procedure. Multiplex TRBV1-TRBV30 forward primers and a Cbeta reverse primer were used in the first two PCR rounds, each of which was run for around 10 cycles. Sample barcodes and Illumina adapters were attached in a final 25-cycle PCR using Deep VentR polymerase. Before sequencing, amplicons between 200 and 500 bp were purified from gel using a QIAquick gel extraction kit. An Illumina HiSeq 2500 was used to sequence the TCRbeta amplicons with 250-bp paired-end reads. In the authors' own workflow: Trimmomatic v0.33 was used to quality-trim the reads, and FLASH v1.2.11 was used to merge paired reads so that full CDR3 sequences could be recovered. MiGEC v1.2.1b assigned V, D and J germline segments to the rearranged TCRbeta sequences. VDJtools v1.0.0 computed clonotype statistics and Shannon-Wiener diversity indices. Except for diversity analysis, only the 250 most abundant clonotypes of each sample were used in subsequent analyses to reduce sampling bias. TCRdb cleaned the public reads at Q25 with fastp, built clones with MiXCR and kept in-frame beta chains. CDR3 protein sequences are deduplicated, and each keeps its most common genes and DNA. Here the V and J calls rest on TCRdb's processing, not on the authors' analysis. Counted in this sample were approximately 120,000 distinct CDR3 sequences; roughly three fifths of them appeared once. About 8% of the sample rests with the top ten.

Total RNA and DNA were co-extracted without cell sorting from approximately 20-30 mg of bulk tissue using the AllPrep DNA/RNA mini kit. Between November 2015 and 2016, about five patients in China with histopathologically diagnosed primary liver carcinoma had surgical resection. At the time of sampling, the patients were treatment-naive and had chronic HBV infection. Each tumor was sampled at five spatially separated regions: the tumor centre plus the superior, inferior, left-lateral and right-lateral poles. According to histology, viable tumor cells made up more than 90% of every tumor sample. Each fresh piece of tumor and adjacent tissue was cut in two, with one half stored in RNAlater at -80 degrees C and the other half sent for histology. These data belong to a study of tumor-infiltrating lymphocytes in primary liver carcinoma (dated by TCRdb to about 2017). Notes on the research overall: The five patients, three men and two women aged 30 to 69 years, had hepatocellular carcinoma (four) or combined HCC and intrahepatic cholangiocarcinoma (one). The five patients had tumors of stage T1-T3 N0M0, with maximum diameters ranging from roughly 4.2 to 10 cm. Roughly 3.5 to 8 million productive TCRbeta reads were obtained per sample, and no significant difference in read depth was found between tissue types. For each liver tumor, the study sampled five regions along with adjacent normal tissue and blood, and applied TCRbeta repertoire sequencing, expression microarrays and whole-exome sequencing. TCRbeta repertoire sequencing covered roughly 35 specimens from 5 patients: some 25 tumor regions, 5 adjacent noncancerous liver tissues and 5 peripheral blood samples. To link TCRbeta repertoire diversity with the local molecular phenotype, the 25 tumor region samples were profiled using Agilent mRNA microarrays. Repertoires from technical replicates were highly reproducible, with mean shared-clone rates near 0.89 and correlation coefficients above 0.95.

The study at large found these results: Since the samples were bulk and unsorted, there was no way to compare CD4+ and CD8+ T cell repertoires. Only about 7-24% of top clones were present in all five regions of a tumor, suggesting spatial heterogeneity of tumor-infiltrating T cells. Only the TCR beta chain was sequenced, which likely underestimates true repertoire diversity because unpaired alpha chains were not captured. Only 4 or 5 patients were included in the study, and the authors note that the findings should be validated in a larger study. Compared with blood, tumors had a significantly larger share of the repertoire taken up by the top 250 clones (p = 0.039). Consistent with antigen-driven expansion, pairs of tumor regions showed higher repertoire overlap (mean around 35%) than either tumor-adjacent pairs (about 17%) or tumor-blood pairs (around 14%).

Sequences SGHAT (CDR1) and FQNNGV (CDR2) are obtained from the germline V gene. The CDR3, from cysteine to phenylalanine, totals 18 residues. Solely the CDR3 DNA is kept, with 54 bases framed from the first base. This receptor was taken from a woman aged 60-75 years with primary liver carcinoma and hepatitis B virus infection. The receptor chain draws on TRBV11-2 and TRBJ2-6; 9 bases in the middle match TRBD1. The source material was liver tumor tissue from sampling region 3. The intended sense of this specimen's cell subset or site label: tumor region T3, left-lateral pole. The CDR3 corresponds to CASSLPGQGLCGANVLAF. The DNA reads as follows: TGTGCCAGCAGCTTGCCGGGACAGGGACTCTGTGGGGCCAACGTCCTGGCTTTC.